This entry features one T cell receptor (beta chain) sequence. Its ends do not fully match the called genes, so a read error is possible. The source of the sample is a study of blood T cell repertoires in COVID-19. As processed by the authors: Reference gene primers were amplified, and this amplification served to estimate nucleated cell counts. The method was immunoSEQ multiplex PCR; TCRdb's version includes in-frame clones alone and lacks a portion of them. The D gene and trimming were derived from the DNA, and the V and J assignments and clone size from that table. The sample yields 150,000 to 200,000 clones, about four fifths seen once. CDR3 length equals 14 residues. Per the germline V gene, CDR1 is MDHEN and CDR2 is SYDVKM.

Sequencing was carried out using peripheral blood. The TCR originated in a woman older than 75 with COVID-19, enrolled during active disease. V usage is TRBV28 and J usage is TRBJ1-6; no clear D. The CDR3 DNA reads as TGTGCCAGCAGTTTCCGGGGTTATAGTTCACCCCTCCACTTT. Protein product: CASSFRGYSSPLHF.